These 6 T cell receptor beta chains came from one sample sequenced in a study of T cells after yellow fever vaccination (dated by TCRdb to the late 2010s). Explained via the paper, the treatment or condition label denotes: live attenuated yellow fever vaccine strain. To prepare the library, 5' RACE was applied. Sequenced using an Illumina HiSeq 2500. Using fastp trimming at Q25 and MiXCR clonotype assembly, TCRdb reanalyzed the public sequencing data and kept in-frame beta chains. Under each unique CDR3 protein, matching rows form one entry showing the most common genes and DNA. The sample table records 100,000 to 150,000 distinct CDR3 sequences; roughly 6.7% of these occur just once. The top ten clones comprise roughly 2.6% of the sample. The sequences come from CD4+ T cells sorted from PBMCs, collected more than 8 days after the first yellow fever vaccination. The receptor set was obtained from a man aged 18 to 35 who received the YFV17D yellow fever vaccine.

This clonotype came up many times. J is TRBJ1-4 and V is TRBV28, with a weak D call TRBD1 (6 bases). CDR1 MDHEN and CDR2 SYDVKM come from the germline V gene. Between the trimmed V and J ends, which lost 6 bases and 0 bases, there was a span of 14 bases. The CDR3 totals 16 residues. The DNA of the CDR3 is TGTGCCAGCAGCCGCCATTCAGGGGCAACTAATGAAAAACTGTTTTTT. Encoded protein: CASSRHSGATNEKLFF. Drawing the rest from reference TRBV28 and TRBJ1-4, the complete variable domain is DVKVTQSSRYLVKRTGEKVFLECVQDMDHENMFWYRQDPGLGLRLIYFSYDVKMKEKGDIPEGYSVSREKKERFSLILESASTNQTSMYLCASSRHSGATNEKLFFGSGTQLSVL.

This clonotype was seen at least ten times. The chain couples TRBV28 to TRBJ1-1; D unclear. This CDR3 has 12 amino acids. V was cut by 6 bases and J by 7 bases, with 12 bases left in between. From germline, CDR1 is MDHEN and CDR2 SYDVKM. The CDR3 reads CASRISAREAFF. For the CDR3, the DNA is TGTGCCAGCAGAATTTCAGCACGTGAAGCTTTCTTT. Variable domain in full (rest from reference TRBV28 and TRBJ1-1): DVKVTQSSRYLVKRTGEKVFLECVQDMDHENMFWYRQDPGLGLRLIYFSYDVKMKEKGDIPEGYSVSREKKERFSLILESASTNQTSMYLCASRISAREAFFGQGTRLTVV.

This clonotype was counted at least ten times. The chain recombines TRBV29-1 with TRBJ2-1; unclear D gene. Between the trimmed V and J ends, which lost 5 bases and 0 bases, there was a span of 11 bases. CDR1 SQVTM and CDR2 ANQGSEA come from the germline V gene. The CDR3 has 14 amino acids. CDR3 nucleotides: TGCAGCGTTTCACCCTACAGCTCCTACAATGAGCAGTTCTTC. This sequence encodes CSVSPYSSYNEQFF.

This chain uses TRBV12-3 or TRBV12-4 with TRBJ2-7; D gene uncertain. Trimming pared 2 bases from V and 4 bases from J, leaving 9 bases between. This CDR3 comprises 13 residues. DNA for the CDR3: TGTGCCAGCAGTTTAAGATTTGGGTACGAGCAGTACTTC. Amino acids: CASSLRFGYEQYF.

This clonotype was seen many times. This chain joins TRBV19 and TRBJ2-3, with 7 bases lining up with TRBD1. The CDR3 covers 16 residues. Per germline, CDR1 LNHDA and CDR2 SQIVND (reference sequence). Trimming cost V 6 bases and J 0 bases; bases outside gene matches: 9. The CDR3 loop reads CASSTLGQTSTDTQYF. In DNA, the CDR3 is TGTGCCAGTAGCACCCTGGGACAGACTAGCACAGATACGCAGTATTTT.

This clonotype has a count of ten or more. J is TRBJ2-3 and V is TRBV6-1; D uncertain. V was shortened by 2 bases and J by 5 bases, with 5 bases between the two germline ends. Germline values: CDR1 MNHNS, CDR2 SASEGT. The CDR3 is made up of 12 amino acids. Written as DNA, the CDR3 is TGTGCCAGCAGTGAATGGGAAGATACGCAGTATTTT. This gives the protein CASSEWEDTQYF.